This record concerns one T cell receptor beta chain sequence. Per germline, CDR1 SNHLY and CDR2 FYNNEI. J was trimmed by 3 bases and V by 6 bases; bases with no gene match: 3. The CDR3 spans 14 residues. These data come from a study of shared clonotypes between healthy human individuals. The overall study: Plates per donor: three CD4 naive, three CD4 memory, two CD8 naive, one CD8 memory.

Some clones are missing from TCRdb's copy, which holds only in-frame ones; the method was immunoSEQ multiplex PCR. The sample holds more than 2,000,000 clones, around nine tenths seen once. The V gene is TRBV2, the J gene TRBJ1-2, with 11 nucleotides matching TRBD1. Sequences were obtained from naive CD4+ T cells sorted from blood. Noted subset: CD45RA+ positively selected. This TCR derives from a man aged 18 to 30 in good health. In DNA form, the CDR3 reads TGTGCCAGCAGGGACAGGGGGCTTCACTATGGCTACACCTTC. As protein: CASRDRGLHYGYTF.